The 23 T cell receptor beta chains in this list originate from one sample, sequenced in a study of T cells after yellow fever vaccination. Each CDR3 protein gets one entry after TCRdb re-called the 5' RACE reads with MiXCR. Of 250,000 or so distinct CDR3 sequences listed, approximately 6.3% are singletons. Sequencing used CD4+ T cells sorted from PBMCs, obtained on the day of the yellow fever booster vaccination. All receptors come from a man aged 30 to 45 who received the YFV17D yellow fever vaccine.

As regards this clonotype: This may arise from a read error, as a much more abundant clone is one base away. Here the CDR3 reads CASSIYENSPLHF. The CDR3 region has the DNA TGTGCCAGCAGTATTTACGAGAATTCACCCCTCCACTTT. The chain recombines TRBV12-3 or TRBV12-4 with TRBJ1-6, with unresolved D. The CDR3 covers 13 residues. V was cut by 5 bases and J by 7 bases, with 9 bases left in between.

This clonotype has ten or more counts. The chain links TRBV4-3 to TRBJ2-4, with D tentatively TRBD1 or TRBD2 (6 bases each). The V gene's germline CDR1 is LGHNA and CDR2 YSLEER. Trimming pared 1 base from V and 0 bases from J, leaving 22 bases between. The CDR3 is 20 residues long. The DNA for the CDR3 is TGCGCCAGCAGCCAAGTGGAGGGCAGGGGCTTGGTAAAAGCCAAAAACATTCAGTACTTC. This encodes CASSQVEGRGLVKAKNIQYF.

This clonotype has a count of ten or more. The chain uses TRBV7-2 and TRBJ2-2; D gene uncertain. Germline lookup yields CDR1 SGHTA and CDR2 FQGNSA. CDR3 length: 13 amino acids. V was trimmed by 8 bases and J by 1 base, leaving 8 bases between them. The CDR3 region is CASSPGNTGELFF. In nucleotides, the CDR3 is TGTGCCAGCTCCCCAGGGAACACCGGGGAGCTGTTTTTT.

Only a few counts were recorded for this clonotype. The chain couples TRBV9 to TRBJ2-5; no reliable D call. This CDR3 has 14 amino acids. The germline V and J ends were trimmed by 0 bases and 2 bases, with 8 bases remaining between them. The germline V gene encodes CDR1 SGDLS and CDR2 YYNGEE. DNA for the CDR3: TGTGCCAGCAGCGTAGGGCCTGCTCAAGAGACCCAGTACTTC. Protein sequence: CASSVGPAQETQYF.

V is TRBV24-1 and J is TRBJ2-7; perhaps TRBD2 as D (6 bases). The CDR3 runs to 14 residues. Germline assignment: CDR1 KGHDR and CDR2 SFDVKD. The V and J ends lost 2 bases and 4 bases respectively, with 11 bases between them. CDR3 coding DNA: TGTGCCACCAGTGATTCAGGGAGGCGGTACGAGCAGTACTTC. Translated: CATSDSGRRYEQYF.

The chain links TRBV7-9 to TRBJ2-7; possibly TRBD1 for D (6 bases). The CDR3 spans 13 residues. Germline V gene data show CDR1 as SEHNR and CDR2 as FQNEAQ (reference sequence). The CDR3 loop is CAGRRDKGHEQYF. CDR3 in DNA: TGTGCTGGGCGCCGGGACAAGGGGCACGAGCAGTACTTC.

The V call is TRBV7-2, the J call TRBJ2-1; D possibly corresponds to TRBD2 (5 bases). Trimming cost V 5 bases and J 9 bases, with 11 bases left between them. This CDR3 region has 12 residues. The germline gives CDR1 SGHTA, CDR2 FQGNSA. In nucleotides, the CDR3 is TGTGCCAGCAGCCATACTAGTATTGAGCAGTTCTTC. It translates to CASSHTSIEQFF.

This clonotype was seen ten or more times. The V and J genes are TRBV6-5 and TRBJ2-7; D is undetermined. The CDR3 runs 13 residues. Per germline, CDR1 MNHEY and CDR2 SVGAGI. V lost 4 bases and J 0 bases, leaving 7 bases between the germline ends. CDR3 coding DNA: TGTGCCAGCAGTTTCGGTTTCTCCTACGAGCAGTACTTC. Protein: CASSFGFSYEQYF.

This clonotype was counted ten times or more. This sequence joins TRBV5-1 and TRBJ2-3; D is undetermined. Trimming removed 2 bases from V and 7 bases from J, with 11 bases in between. The V gene's germline CDR1 is SGHRS and CDR2 YFSETQ. The CDR3 consists of 13 residues. This CDR3 reads CASSLSIENTQYF. The CDR3 coding sequence is TGCGCCAGCAGCTTATCGATTGAAAATACGCAGTATTTT.

At least ten counts were recorded for this clonotype. The CDR3 DNA follows: TGTGCCAGCAGGGATTTAGAGACCCAGTACTTC. As protein: CASRDLETQYF. The chain has TRBV28 and TRBJ2-5; D remains ambiguous. V was clipped by 6 bases and J by 4 bases, with 6 bases between them. The germline gives CDR1 MDHEN, CDR2 SYDVKM. The CDR3 loop spans 11 amino acids.

At least ten counts were recorded for this clonotype. The J gene is TRBJ2-1, the V gene TRBV12-3 or TRBV12-4; D might be TRBD1 or TRBD2, each matching 7 bases. The CDR3 has 15 residues. The ends were cut back, 5 bases at V and 5 bases at J, with 16 bases in the middle. The CDR3: CASSPRGTTDNEQFF. CDR3 nucleotides: TGTGCCAGCAGTCCCAGGGGGACTACCGACAATGAGCAGTTCTTC.

The V gene is TRBV7-2, the J gene TRBJ1-4; no reliable D call. Trimming pared 3 bases from V and 7 bases from J, leaving 12 bases between. The V gene's germline CDR1 is SGHTA and CDR2 FQGNSA. This CDR3 has 14 amino acids. CDR3 sequence reads: CASSLLRVPEKLFF. The DNA of the CDR3 is TGTGCCAGCAGCTTGTTAAGGGTACCTGAAAAACTGTTTTTT.

This clonotype occurred many times. The chain couples TRBV12-3 or TRBV12-4 to TRBJ2-7, with TRBD2 matching 7 bases. The junction had 2 bases not matched to a gene; V was cut back by 3 bases and J by 6 bases. The CDR3 contains 12 residues. This CDR3 reads CASSFGGGEQYF. The CDR3 nucleotides read TGTGCCAGCAGTTTCGGCGGGGGCGAGCAGTACTTC.

This clonotype was recorded at least ten times. The chain carries TRBV2 and TRBJ2-1, with unresolved D. V lost 4 bases, J lost 7 bases, and 14 bases lay in between. The length of the CDR3 is 14 residues. Germline loops: CDR1 SNHLY, CDR2 FYNNEI. CDR3 nucleotides: TGTGCCAGCAGTGGTGGTAGGGCCTCAAATGAGCAGTTCTTC. Amino acids: CASSGGRASNEQFF.

This clonotype was seen many times. The chain joins TRBV3-1 to TRBJ2-2, with 10 bases matching TRBD2. V was clipped by 4 bases and J by 4 bases; unmatched bases: 3. From germline, CDR1 is LGHDT and CDR2 YNNKEL (reference sequence). CDR3 length: 15 amino acids. The CDR3 sequence is CASSPSGSGTGELFF. CDR3 in DNA: TGTGCCAGCAGCCCTAGCGGGAGTGGCACCGGGGAGCTGTTTTTT.

The gene calls are TRBV5-1 and TRBJ2-3; no clear D. Trimming cost V 5 bases and J 5 bases, with 9 bases left between them. CDR3 length equals 12 residues. The germline V gene has CDR1 SGHRS and CDR2 YFSETQ. The CDR3 is CASRESQDTQYF. CDR3 bases: TGCGCCAGCAGGGAGAGTCAAGATACGCAGTATTTT.

This clonotype has at least ten counts. The V gene is TRBV10-3, the J gene TRBJ1-4, with TRBD1 matching over 9 bases. The germline V gene encodes CDR1 ENHRY and CDR2 SYGVKD. V was clipped by 3 bases and J by 6 bases; unmatched bases: 8. The CDR3 is made up of 16 amino acids. CDR3 region: CAISDPGQGTDEKLFF. CDR3 bases: TGTGCCATCAGTGACCCGGGACAGGGCACGGATGAAAAACTGTTTTTT.

This sequence joins TRBV4-2 and TRBJ2-7, with D tentatively TRBD2 (7 bases). The CDR3 spans 19 residues. Trimming removed 1 base from V and 0 bases from J, with 22 bases in between. Looked up from germline, CDR1 is LGHNA and CDR2 is YNFKEQ. CDR3 in amino acids: CASSQARGSSTGPSYEQYF. CDR3 DNA: TGTGCCAGCAGCCAAGCGCGGGGGTCGTCAACAGGGCCCTCCTACGAGCAGTACTTC.

At least ten counts were recorded for this clonotype. This rearrangement joins TRBV12-3 or TRBV12-4 to TRBJ2-2, with D maybe TRBD2 (6 bases). V dropped 3 bases and J dropped 3 bases, with 8 bases sitting between them. CDR3 length equals 14 residues. For the CDR3, the DNA is TGTGCCAGCAGTTTCAGACTAGACACCGGGGAGCTGTTTTTT. Its translation is CASSFRLDTGELFF.

Many counts were recorded for this clonotype. The rearrangement uses TRBV3-1 and TRBJ2-3; D might be TRBD2 (5 bases). Trimming shortened V by 4 bases and J by 2 bases, and 10 bases separated the two germline ends. Per germline, CDR1 LGHDT and CDR2 YNNKEL (reference sequence). This CDR3 spans 14 amino acids. The CDR3 protein is CASSPTTNTDTQYF. The CDR3, as DNA: TGTGCCAGCAGCCCAACGACTAACACAGATACGCAGTATTTT.

The sample holds many counts of this clonotype. The chain carries TRBV11-2 and TRBJ2-1, with 12 bases lining up with TRBD2. J was trimmed by 0 bases and V by 5 bases; bases with no gene match: 5. Per germline, CDR1 SGHAT and CDR2 FQNNGV. CDR3 length equals 17 residues. CDR3: CASSAGLAGRSYNEQFF. Here the CDR3 DNA reads TGTGCCAGCAGCGCGGGACTAGCGGGTCGCTCCTACAATGAGCAGTTCTTC.

This clonotype was found many times. This chain links TRBV12-3 or TRBV12-4 with TRBJ2-4; TRBD2 matches 8 bases. This CDR3 spans 16 amino acids. The junction had 13 bases not matched to a gene; V was cut back by 6 bases and J by 6 bases. The DNA for the CDR3 is TGTGCCAGCAGCTTCAAGACCGGGACTAGGGTAAACATTCAGTACTTC. This codes for CASSFKTGTRVNIQYF.

In its sample, this clonotype was seen a few times. This sequence joins TRBV6-2 or TRBV6-3 and TRBJ2-1, with 8 positions matching TRBD1. Germline V CDR1 and CDR2: MNHEY, SVGEGT. With 6 bases clipped from V and 4 bases from J, the junction kept 26 bases outside the gene matches. This CDR3 is built from 21 residues. This CDR3 is CASSLIRRDRGGGRGYNEQFF. In nucleotides, the CDR3 is TGTGCCAGCAGCCTAATTCGGCGCGACAGGGGTGGAGGGCGAGGGTACAATGAGCAGTTCTTC.